This record concerns one T cell receptor beta chain sequence. The CDR3 consists of 15 residues. CDR1 and CDR2 from the germline V gene are LGHDT and YNNKEL (reference sequence). V lost 1 base to trimming and J lost 2 bases; unmatched junction nucleotides: 2. This sample stems from a study of blood T cell repertoires in COVID-19. Repertoires were generated with immunoSEQ multiplex PCR, while TCRdb's copy carries only in-frame clones and drops some. Seen here are 110,000 to 150,000 clones, 65% to 90% observed once, and the top ten hold roughly 8.2%. The rearrangement uses TRBV3-1 (or the pseudogene TRBV3-2) and TRBJ2-7; TRBD2 agrees at 10 bases. Material for sequencing was peripheral blood. This clonotype was obtained from a human donor in a cohort sampled during active COVID-19. CDR3 bases: TGTGCCAGCAGCCAAGTTAGCGGGAGGACCTACGAGCAGTACTTC. It is translated as CASSQVSGRTYEQYF.